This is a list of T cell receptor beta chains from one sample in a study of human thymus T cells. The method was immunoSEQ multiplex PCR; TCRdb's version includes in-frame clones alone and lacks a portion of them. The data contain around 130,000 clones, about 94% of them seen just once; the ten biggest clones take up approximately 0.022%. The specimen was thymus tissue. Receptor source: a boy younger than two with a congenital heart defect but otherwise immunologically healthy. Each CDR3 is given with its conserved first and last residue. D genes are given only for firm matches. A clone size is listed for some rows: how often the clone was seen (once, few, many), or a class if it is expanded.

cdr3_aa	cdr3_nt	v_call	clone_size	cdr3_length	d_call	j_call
CASSPWNQQFF	TGTGCCAGCTCACCCTGGAATCAGCAGTTCTTC	TRBV18	NA	11	NA	TRBJ2-1
CASKGGAYEQYF	TGTGCCAGCAAGGGGGGCGCCTACGAGCAGTACTTC	TRBV25-1	NA	12	NA	TRBJ2-7
CASSLPDRGRKGYQPQHF	TGTGCCAGCAGTTTACCGGACAGGGGGCGGAAGGGATATCAGCCCCAGCATTTT	TRBV28	NA	18	TRBD1	TRBJ1-5
CAISESKEGVLSGANVLTF	TGTGCCATCAGTGAGTCGAAAGAGGGAGTCTTGTCTGGGGCCAACGTCCTGACTTTC	TRBV10-3	NA	19	NA	TRBJ2-6
CASSQLGGARTGELFF	TGTGCCAGCAGCCAACTCGGGGGGGCCCGAACCGGGGAGCTGTTTTTT	TRBV4-2	NA	16	TRBD2	TRBJ2-2
CAISLEGSNQPQHF	TGTGCCATCAGTTTAGAGGGGAGCAATCAGCCCCAGCATTTT	TRBV10-3	NA	14	NA	TRBJ1-5
CASSDPMGPQHF	TGCGCCAGCAGTGACCCGATGGGGCCCCAGCATTTT	TRBV10-1	NA	12	NA	TRBJ1-5
CASSPRGQGWYEQYF	TGTGCCAGCAGCCCCCGGGGACAGGGTTGGTACGAGCAGTACTTC	TRBV9	NA	15	TRBD1	TRBJ2-7
CASSQTASGGTQYF	TGCGCCAGCAGCCAGACCGCGTCCGGGGGTACGCAGTATTTT	TRBV4-1	NA	14	NA	TRBJ2-3
CASTQGGGRSPLHF	TGTGCCAGCACCCAAGGGGGCGGACGGTCACCCCTCCACTTT	TRBV27	NA	14	TRBD1	TRBJ1-6
CASSQDGTPNEKLFF	TGCGCCAGCAGCCAAGATGGGACGCCTAATGAAAAACTGTTTTTT	TRBV4-3	NA	15	NA	TRBJ1-4
CASSQGGTGRSTSNQPQHF	TGTGCCAGCAGCCAAGGTGGGACAGGGAGGAGTACTAGCAATCAGCCCCAGCATTTT	TRBV4-2	NA	19	TRBD1	TRBJ1-5
CASSVSRAGYGYTF	TGTGCCAGCAGCGTGAGCAGGGCAGGCTATGGCTACACCTTC	TRBV9	NA	14	NA	TRBJ1-2
CASSLRKGAGSYEQYF	TGTGCCAGCAGCCTAAGGAAGGGGGCGGGCTCCTACGAGCAGTACTTC	TRBV14	NA	16	TRBD1	TRBJ2-7
CASSHRTSGEETQYF	TGTGCCAGCAGCCACCGGACTAGCGGGGAAGAGACCCAGTACTTC	TRBV11-2	NA	15	TRBD2	TRBJ2-5
CASMGPAYNEQFF	TGTGCCAGCATGGGTCCAGCTTACAATGAGCAGTTCTTC	TRBV2	NA	13	NA	TRBJ2-1
CASSHYPRGETNEKLFF	TGCGCCAGCAGCCATTACCCCAGGGGCGAAACTAATGAAAAACTGTTTTTT	TRBV4-3	NA	17	NA	TRBJ1-4
CASSYRTGWGTEAFF	TGTGCCAGCAGTTATCGGACAGGGTGGGGCACTGAAGCTTTCTTT	TRBV6-5	NA	15	TRBD1	TRBJ1-1
CASSGHAEGYYGYTF	TGTGCCAGCAGCGGACACGCCGAGGGCTACTATGGCTACACCTTC	TRBV9	NA	15	NA	TRBJ1-2
CAAGTANYGYTF	TGTGCCGCCGGGACAGCTAACTATGGCTACACCTTC	TRBV28	NA	12	TRBD1	TRBJ1-2
CASSLIHRLSDQPQHF	TGTGCCAGCAGTTTAATTCACCGCCTCAGCGATCAGCCCCAGCATTTT	TRBV28	NA	16	NA	TRBJ1-5
CSVETSGGPEAYEQYF	TGCAGCGTTGAAACTAGCGGGGGGCCCGAGGCCTACGAGCAGTACTTC	TRBV29-1	NA	16	TRBD2	TRBJ2-7
CASSERKYPGTEAFF	TGTGCCAGCAGTGAAAGAAAATACCCGGGCACTGAAGCTTTCTTT	TRBV2	NA	15	NA	TRBJ1-1
CASRALGESSAYEQYF	TGTGCCAGCAGAGCCCTCGGAGAGAGCTCTGCCTACGAGCAGTACTTC	TRBV25-1	NA	16	NA	TRBJ2-7
CASSQDRATGNTIYF	TGTGCCAGCAGCCAAGATCGGGCAACTGGAAACACCATATATTTT	TRBV4-2	NA	15	NA	TRBJ1-3
CASSLRGSMNTEAFF	TGTGCCAGCAGTTTGCGGGGATCCATGAACACTGAAGCTTTCTTT	TRBV28	NA	15	NA	TRBJ1-1
CASRTSGGGYEQYF	TGCGCCAGCAGGACTAGCGGGGGGGGATACGAGCAGTACTTC	TRBV10-2	NA	14	TRBD2	TRBJ2-7
CASSPASGVNAGELFF	TGCGCCAGCAGCCCCGCTAGCGGGGTAAACGCCGGGGAGCTGTTTTTT	TRBV4-1	NA	16	TRBD2	TRBJ2-2
CASSAKTPTGKSEQYF	TGTGCCAGCAGTGCAAAGACCCCGACAGGGAAAAGCGAGCAGTACTTC	TRBV27	NA	16	TRBD1	TRBJ2-7
CASSLGQGRSYGYTF	TGCGCCAGCAGCTTAGGACAGGGGAGGAGCTATGGCTACACCTTC	TRBV5-1	once	15	TRBD1	TRBJ1-2
CASLRWFSSGNTIYF	TGTGCCAGCCTCCGGTGGTTCAGCTCTGGAAACACCATATATTTT	TRBV6-1	NA	15	NA	TRBJ1-3
CASSADRDHYGYTF	TGCGCCAGCAGCGCGGACAGGGACCACTATGGCTACACCTTC	TRBV5-1	NA	14	TRBD1	TRBJ1-2
CASSLEPEDTDTQYF	TGTGCCAGCAGCTTAGAACCCGAAGACACAGATACGCAGTATTTT	TRBV7-8	NA	15	NA	TRBJ2-3
CAWSQEDYLKRVTQYF	TGTGCCTGGAGTCAAGAGGACTACCTAAAGCGCGTTACGCAGTATTTT	TRBV30	NA	16	NA	TRBJ2-3
CATRRNEQYF	TGTGCCACCCGGAGGAACGAGCAGTACTTC	TRBV2	NA	10	NA	TRBJ2-7
CASSRDRGVEGYGYTF	TGTGCCAGTAGTAGGGACAGGGGGGTAGAGGGCTATGGCTACACCTTC	TRBV19	few	16	TRBD1	TRBJ1-2
CASSQDSGLGPNEQFF	TGCGCCAGCAGCCAAGATAGCGGACTTGGACCTAATGAGCAGTTCTTC	TRBV4-3	NA	16	NA	TRBJ2-1
CASSLGQGETQYF	TGTGCCAGCAGCTTAGGGCAGGGAGAGACCCAGTACTTC	TRBV7-3	NA	13	NA	TRBJ2-5
CASSLLAGGWETQYF	TGTGCCAGCAGCTTACTAGCGGGGGGTTGGGAGACCCAGTACTTC	TRBV5-6	once	15	TRBD2	TRBJ2-5
CASSLRQHYEQYF	TGTGCCAGCAGCTTGCGGCAGCACTACGAGCAGTACTTC	TRBV5-5	few	13	NA	TRBJ2-7
CASSSGSGDTQYF	TGTGCCAGCAGCTCAGGGTCGGGAGATACGCAGTATTTT	TRBV28	once	13	NA	TRBJ2-3
CASSEFGGIRAFF	TGCGCCAGCAGTGAGTTCGGCGGGATTCGAGCTTTCTTT	TRBV10-2	once	13	NA	TRBJ1-1
CASSFFDRGRRTYNEQFF	TGTGCCAGCAGCTTCTTTGACAGGGGGCGTCGGACCTACAATGAGCAGTTCTTC	TRBV5-6	NA	18	TRBD1	TRBJ2-1
CASSLGRVATGYEQYF	TGTGCCAGCAGCTTAGGGAGGGTAGCAACGGGTTACGAGCAGTACTTC	TRBV7-2	once	16	NA	TRBJ2-7
CASSLAANTEAFF	TGTGCCAGCAGTTTAGCCGCGAACACTGAAGCTTTCTTT	TRBV27	once	13	NA	TRBJ1-1
CASSRRSLDPSSNYGYTF	TGCGCCAGCAGCCGGCGTTCCTTGGATCCGTCGTCTAACTATGGCTACACCTTC	TRBV4-3	NA	18	NA	TRBJ1-2
CASSEDSTDTQYF	TGTGCCAGCAGTGAGGACAGCACAGATACGCAGTATTTT	TRBV6-1	NA	13	NA	TRBJ2-3
CASSLAGSSGGGDTQYF	TGTGCCAGCAGCTTAGCCGGTTCTAGCGGGGGAGGAGATACGCAGTATTTT	TRBV7-9	once	17	TRBD2	TRBJ2-3
CASSQEREANYGYTF	TGTGCCAGCAGCCAAGAGAGGGAAGCTAACTATGGCTACACCTTC	TRBV4-2	NA	15	NA	TRBJ1-2